Below are 14 T cell receptor beta chains sequenced from a single sample in a study of blood T cell repertoires in COVID-19 (dated by TCRdb to the early 2020s). Libraries were built with the immunoSEQ multiplex PCR assay. The table comes from immuneACCESS by way of TCRdb, which keeps in-frame sequences with V and J called. Part of the clones is missing from these tables; in studies checked, under half for an unresolved V gene and the rest for unknown reasons. Present in this sample are around 93,000 clones, about 77% of which were seen just once. Of the sample, about 10% is held by the ten largest clones. Sequences were obtained from peripheral blood. These receptor sequences come from a woman over 75 with acute or convalescent COVID-19.

The chain recombines TRBV6-6 with TRBJ2-1, with D maybe TRBD2 (5 bases). Per the germline V gene, CDR1 is MNHNY and CDR2 is SVGAGI (reference sequence). Trimming pared 0 bases from V and 3 bases from J, leaving 12 bases between. The CDR3 contains 16 residues. The CDR3, as DNA: TGTGCCAGCAGTTACTCGAGAGCGGATATCTACAATGAGCAGTTCTTC. Residues: CASSYSRADIYNEQFF.

This clone appeared many times. The chain carries TRBV4-1 and TRBJ1-1, with 9 bases matching TRBD1. This CDR3 contains 15 residues. Germline CDR1 and CDR2: MGHRA and YSYEKL. Trimming cost V 4 bases and J 7 bases; bases outside gene matches: 10. CDR3: CASSLGDREMFEAFF. DNA of the CDR3: TGCGCCAGCAGCCTGGGGGACAGGGAGATGTTTGAAGCTTTCTTT.

This chain links TRBV28 with TRBJ2-7; no reliable D call. V lost 6 bases and J lost 2, with 14 bases in between. The CDR3 sequence is 14 residues long. Per the germline V gene, CDR1 is MDHEN and CDR2 is SYDVKM. For the CDR3, the DNA is TGTGCCAGCAGCCTAGGCGGAGTGACCTACGAGCAGTACTTC. Protein: CASSLGGVTYEQYF. Complete variable domain (other parts from reference TRBV28 and TRBJ2-7): DVKVTQSSRYLVKRTGEKVFLECVQDMDHENMFWYRQDPGLGLRLIYFSYDVKMKEKGDIPEGYSVSREKKERFSLILESASTNQTSMYLCASSLGGVTYEQYFGPGTRLTVT.

The chain has TRBV6-2 or TRBV6-3 and TRBJ2-2; 11 bases line up with TRBD1. V shed 6 bases and J 7 bases; nucleotides not matched to a gene: 4. CDR3 length: 14 amino acids. The germline V gene has CDR1 MNHEY and CDR2 SVGEGT. This chain's CDR3 is CASSGQGAIGELFF. The CDR3, as DNA: TGTGCCAGCAGCGGACAGGGGGCAATCGGGGAGCTGTTTTTT.

This clone was seen just once. The chain carries TRBV6-2 or TRBV6-3 and TRBJ2-3; a weak D match, TRBD2 (5 bases). The CDR3 contains 18 residues. The V gene's germline CDR1 is MNHEY and CDR2 SVGEGT. V was pared by 0 bases and J by 2 bases, with 18 bases between. The CDR3 DNA is TGTGCCAGCAGTTACTCGATCCTCCAAGGCGGGCCCACAGATACGCAGTATTTT. Residues: CASSYSILQGGPTDTQYF.

This clone appeared a few times. The V and J genes are TRBV7-2 and TRBJ2-7; possible D gene TRBD1, 6 bases. Germline V gene sequence: CDR1 SGHTA, CDR2 FQGNSA. Trimming cost V 1 base and J 0 bases, with 7 bases left between them. CDR3 size: 14 residues. The CDR3 DNA reads TGTGCCAGCAGCTTAGACAGGGTCTCCTACGAGCAGTACTTC. This encodes CASSLDRVSYEQYF.

The chain carries TRBV28 and TRBJ2-5; D is perhaps TRBD1 (6 bases). CDR1 MDHEN and CDR2 SYDVKM come from the germline V gene. The V end was cut by 6 bases, the J end by 3 bases, with 17 bases between. The CDR3 runs to 15 residues. This chain's CDR3 is CASRKQRTEKETQYF. The CDR3 nucleotides are TGTGCCAGCAGAAAACAGAGGACAGAAAAAGAGACCCAGTACTTC.

The chain combines TRBV29-1 with TRBJ1-1; tentative D call: TRBD1 (6 bases). V was cut by 5 bases and J by 3 bases, with 19 bases left in between. CDR3 length equals 15 residues. Germline CDR1 and CDR2: SQVTM and ANQGSEA. In DNA, the CDR3 is TGCAGCGTTCTACCAGTGGTGGGGGCGTACACTGAAGCTTTCTTT. It codes for CSVLPVVGAYTEAFF.

This chain connects TRBV4-3 to TRBJ1-2; D remains unclear. The CDR3 length is 15 residues. CDR1 LGHNA and CDR2 YSLEER come from the germline V gene. Deletions cut 4 bases from V and 2 bases from J, with 14 bases between. CDR3 loop: CASSPWTSGNYGYTF. In nucleotides, the CDR3 is TGCGCCAGCAGCCCGTGGACTTCAGGCAACTATGGCTACACCTTC.

This rearrangement joins TRBV9 to TRBJ1-2; no clear D. The CDR3 has 12 amino acids. Looked up from germline, CDR1 is SGDLS and CDR2 is YYNGEE. V dropped 3 bases and J dropped 8 bases, with 11 bases sitting between them. CDR3 sequence (DNA): TGTGCCAGCAGCGCTGGAGTGTGGGGCTACACCTTC. Its protein is CASSAGVWGYTF.

The chain carries TRBV2 and TRBJ1-3; the D gene is possibly TRBD1 (5 bases). Trimming took off 8 bases at V and 4 bases at J, with 12 bases between the two ends. The CDR3 covers 13 residues. CDR1 is SNHLY, CDR2 FYNNEI, per germline. The chain's CDR3 is CASRGGSGNTIYF. CDR3 nucleotides: TGTGCCAGCCGGGGGGGATCCGGAAACACCATATATTTT.

The CDR3 nucleotides read TGTGCCAGTAGTACGAACCTACAGTACAATGAGCAGTTCTTC. Amino acid sequence: CASSTNLQYNEQFF. The chain recombines TRBV19 with TRBJ2-1; the D is unclear. CDR3 size: 14 residues. Germline lookup yields CDR1 LNHDA and CDR2 SQIVND (reference sequence). V shed 4 bases and J shed 4 bases, with 11 bases lying between them.

This clone has ten or more counts. The gene calls are TRBV7-2 and TRBJ2-2; perhaps TRBD1 as D (6 bases). The germline CDR1 and CDR2 sequences are SGHTA and FQGNSA. V gave up 6 bases and J gave up 1 base, with 9 bases separating them. CDR3 size: 14 residues. CDR3 nucleotides: TGTGCCAGCAGGAGGGACAAGAACACCGGGGAGCTGTTTTTT. As protein: CASRRDKNTGELFF.

This clone was observed at least ten times. This sequence joins TRBV5-1 and TRBJ2-2; unclear D gene. V was shortened by 1 base and J by 2 bases, with 6 bases between the two germline ends. Germline values: CDR1 SGHRS, CDR2 YFSETQ. The CDR3 spans 14 residues. This CDR3 is CASSLSSNTGELFF. In nucleotides, the CDR3 is TGCGCCAGCAGCTTGAGCTCAAACACCGGGGAGCTGTTTTTT.